Sequencing of this T cell receptor (beta chain) was carried out in a study of T cells after yellow fever vaccination. As concerns this clonotype: Its antigen is as yet unknown.

5'RACE template switching produced TCR cDNA carrying a universal primer site and UMIs. TCRdb called the 5' RACE reads again in MiXCR, with one record for every CDR3 protein. The profile shows 200,000 to 300,000 distinct CDR3 sequences, 10% to 15% of them singletons. Overall study findings and caveats: The CD4 compartment and the CD8 compartment contained a small share of clonotypes in common. The booster response re-showed most primary clones: about 96% CD4, around 85% CD8.

Trimming stripped 5 bases from V and 4 bases from J, with 16 bases between. Germline CDR1 reads SGHNT; CDR2 reads YYREEE (reference sequence). The CDR3 runs to 15 residues. The rearrangement uses TRBV5-4 and TRBJ2-1; no firm D call. Sequenced material: CD4+ T cells sorted from PBMCs, taken 45 days after the yellow fever booster vaccination. The clonotype comes from a man aged 25 to 45 who received the YFV17D yellow fever vaccine. The CDR3 sequence: CASRATRTSYNEQFF. The DNA of the CDR3 is TGTGCCAGCAGGGCGACAAGAACTTCTTACAATGAGCAGTTCTTC.